This TCR beta chain comes out of a study of early T cells in non-severe SARS-CoV-2 infection. Only one count was recorded for this clonotype. TCRdb independently ran MiXCR on the 5' RACE reads; one entry per CDR3 protein. The sample has around 26,000 distinct CDR3 sequences; approximately 4.4% are singletons. The V gene end was trimmed by 5 bases and the J gene end by 0 bases; junction bases not matched to a gene: 8. The CDR3 consists of 17 residues. The sequence was collected from an adult who was a healthcare worker with PCR-confirmed SARS-CoV-2 infection or an uninfected control (not recorded which). The sequencing input was whole blood. This chain joins TRBV12-3 or TRBV12-4 and TRBJ2-3; 10 nucleotides match TRBD2. This chain's CDR3 is CASSLRLAGVSTDTQYF. In DNA, the CDR3 is TGTGCCAGCAGTCTACGGCTAGCGGGAGTTAGCACAGATACGCAGTATTTT.